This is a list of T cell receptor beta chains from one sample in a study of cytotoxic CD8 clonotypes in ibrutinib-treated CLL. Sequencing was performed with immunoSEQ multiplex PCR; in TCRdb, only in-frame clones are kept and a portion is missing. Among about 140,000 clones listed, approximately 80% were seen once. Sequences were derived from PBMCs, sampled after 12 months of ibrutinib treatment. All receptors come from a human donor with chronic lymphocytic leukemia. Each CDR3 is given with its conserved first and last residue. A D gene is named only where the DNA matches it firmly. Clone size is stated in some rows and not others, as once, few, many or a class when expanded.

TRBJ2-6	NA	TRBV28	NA	TGTGCCAGCCAACCAGGAGGGTCAGGGGCCAACGTCCTGACTTTC	CASQPGGSGANVLTF
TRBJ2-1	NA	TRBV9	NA	TGTGCCAGCAGCGTAGCTGGTACTAGCTACAATGAGCAGTTCTTC	CASSVAGTSYNEQFF
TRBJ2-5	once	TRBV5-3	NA	TGTGCCAGAAGCTCCAAACTTGCACCTGCCCGACTAGACCAAGAGACCCAGTACTTC	CARSSKLAPARLDQETQYF
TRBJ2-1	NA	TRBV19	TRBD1	TGTGCCACCGACAGGGGTACTTCTTCATTGGGAAATGAGCAGTTCTTC	CATDRGTSSLGNEQFF
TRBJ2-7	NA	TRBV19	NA	TGTGCCAGCCGAGACAGACCCTACCACGAGCAGTACTTC	CASRDRPYHEQYF
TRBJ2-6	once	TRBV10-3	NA	TGTGCCATCAGTGACAAAGACGGTTCTGGGGCCAACGTCCTGACTTTC	CAISDKDGSGANVLTF
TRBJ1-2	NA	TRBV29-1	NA	TGCAGCGTTGGACAGCCTAATGGCTACACCTTC	CSVGQPNGYTF
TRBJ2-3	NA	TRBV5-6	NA	TGTGCCAACGGACACGACAAATCCACAGATACGCAGTATTTT	CANGHDKSTDTQYF
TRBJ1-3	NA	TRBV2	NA	TGTGCCAGCAGTGGCGGGGGGAGAGGAAACACCATATATTTT	CASSGGGRGNTIYF
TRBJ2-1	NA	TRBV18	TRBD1	TGTGCCAGCTCACCAGACAGGGTAAATGAGCAGTTCTTC	CASSPDRVNEQFF
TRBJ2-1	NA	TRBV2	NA	TGTGCCAGCTACGGTGTGGGGGCTAGGGATGAGCAGTTCTTC	CASYGVGARDEQFF
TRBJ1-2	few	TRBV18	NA	TGTGCCAGCTCACCAATTCGAGACGGGTACTATGGCTACACCTTC	CASSPIRDGYYGYTF
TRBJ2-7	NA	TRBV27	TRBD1	TGTGCCAGCAGTTTAGGGGGACAGCCCTGGCCCCTCTCGGGGGAGCAGTACTTC	CASSLGGQPWPLSGEQYF
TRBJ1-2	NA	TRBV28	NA	TGTGCCAGCAGTACCCAGACAGGAAACTATGGCTACACCTTC	CASSTQTGNYGYTF
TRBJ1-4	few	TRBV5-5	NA	TGTGCCAGCAGCGGAAAAGGGGAGACTAATGAAAAACTGTTTTTT	CASSGKGETNEKLFF
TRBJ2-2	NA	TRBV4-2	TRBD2	TGTGCCAGCAGGGGACACGGACTAGCGGGGGCCGTTTCCGGGGAGCTGTTTTTT	CASRGHGLAGAVSGELFF
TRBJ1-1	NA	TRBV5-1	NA	TGCGCCAGCAGCTTGTTCGGGGGAACTGAAGCTTTCTTT	CASSLFGGTEAFF
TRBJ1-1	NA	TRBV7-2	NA	TGTGCCAGCAGCGCCCGCGGGGGGTACACTGAAGCTTTCTTT	CASSARGGYTEAFF
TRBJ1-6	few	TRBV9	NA	TGTGCCAGCAGCGTCGGACACGGCTATAATTCACCCCTCCACTTT	CASSVGHGYNSPLHF
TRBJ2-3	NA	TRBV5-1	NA	TGCGCCAGCAGCTTGTGGATAGAACAGGGTCCCGATACGCAGTATTTT	CASSLWIEQGPDTQYF
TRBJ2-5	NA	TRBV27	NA	TGTGCCAGCCTCTCTTTGGGGTACGGGACCCAGTACTTC	CASLSLGYGTQYF
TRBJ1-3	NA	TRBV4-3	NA	TGCGCCAGCAGCCCGGACACGACCTCTGGAAACACCATATATTTT	CASSPDTTSGNTIYF
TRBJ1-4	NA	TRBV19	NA	TGTGCCAGTAGTATCGGGACAACGGGTGAAAAACTGTTTTTT	CASSIGTTGEKLFF
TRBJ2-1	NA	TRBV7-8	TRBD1	TGTGCCAGCAGCTCCGGGACAGTGAGGGATGAGCAGTTCTTC	CASSSGTVRDEQFF
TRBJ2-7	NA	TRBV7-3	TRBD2	TGTGCCAGCAGCTTAAATCCTAGCGGGAGTTACGAGCAGTACTTC	CASSLNPSGSYEQYF
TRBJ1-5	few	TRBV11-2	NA	TGTGCCAGCAGCTTATCCCTCAATCAGCCCCAGCATTTT	CASSLSLNQPQHF
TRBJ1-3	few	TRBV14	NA	TGTGCCAGCAGCCGGGGTATTGGAAACACCATATATTTT	CASSRGIGNTIYF
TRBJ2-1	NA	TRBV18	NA	TGTGCCAGCTCATCGACTCCTAGCGGAACAGGGGGCTACAATGAGCAGTTCTTC	CASSSTPSGTGGYNEQFF
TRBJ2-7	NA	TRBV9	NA	TGTGCCAGCAGCGTAGCCCCATCTTGGAACTACGAGCAGTACTTC	CASSVAPSWNYEQYF
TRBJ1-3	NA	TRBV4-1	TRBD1	TGCGCCAGCAGCCAGGCCCCACAGGGGCTTCGAAACACCATATATTTT	CASSQAPQGLRNTIYF
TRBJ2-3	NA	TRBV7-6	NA	TGTGCCAGCAGCGGGGGGAGCACAGATACGCAGTATTTT	CASSGGSTDTQYF
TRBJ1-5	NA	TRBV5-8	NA	TGTGCCAGCAGCTTGCTGTATAGCAATCAGCCCCAGCATTTT	CASSLLYSNQPQHF
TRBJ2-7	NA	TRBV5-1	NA	TGCGCCAGCAGCTTGGGTAAGGGACGGGGAGTAGGATACGAGCAGTACTTC	CASSLGKGRGVGYEQYF
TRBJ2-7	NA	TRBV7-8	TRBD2	TGTGCCAGCAGCTTGGGACTAGCGGCCTACGAGCAGTACTTC	CASSLGLAAYEQYF
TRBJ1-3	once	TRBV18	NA	TGTGCCAGCTCACCAAACACAAGAGGACGGAACACCATATATTTT	CASSPNTRGRNTIYF
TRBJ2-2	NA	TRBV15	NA	TGTGCCACCAGCCAAACACGGAACACCGGGGAGCTGTTTTTT	CATSQTRNTGELFF
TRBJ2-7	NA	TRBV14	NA	TGTGCCAGCAGCTTAAGAGTTGCTCCAGCTAGTTGGCAGTACTTC	CASSLRVAPASWQYF
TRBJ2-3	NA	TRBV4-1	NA	TGCGCCAGCAGGGGCCGGGACAGCACAGATACGCAGTATTTT	CASRGRDSTDTQYF
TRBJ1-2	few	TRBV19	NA	TGTGCCAGTAGTATTAGTGGGGGGGTCGGATATGGCTACACCTTC	CASSISGGVGYGYTF
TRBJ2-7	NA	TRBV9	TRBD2	TGTGCCAGCAGCGGACGGACTAGCGGGGGGACGATCTACGAGCAGTACTTC	CASSGRTSGGTIYEQYF
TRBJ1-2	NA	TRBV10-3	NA	TGTGCCATCAGCTACATCACTAACTATGGCTACACCTTC	CAISYITNYGYTF
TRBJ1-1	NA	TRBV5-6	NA	TGTGCCAGCAGCTTGGGGCTTGAAGCTTTCTTT	CASSLGLEAFF
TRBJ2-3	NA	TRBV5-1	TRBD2	TGCGCCAGCAGTGGACTAGCGGGGGCCGATACGCAGTATTTT	CASSGLAGADTQYF
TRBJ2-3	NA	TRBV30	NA	TGTGCCTGGAGTGTGGCTGTAGATACGCAGTATTTT	CAWSVAVDTQYF
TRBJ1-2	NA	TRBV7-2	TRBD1	TGTGCCAGCAGCGGCACACAGGGGGCAATAGGCGGCTACACCTTC	CASSGTQGAIGGYTF